This T cell receptor beta chain emerged from a study of regulatory T cells in long-lasting Graves disease. A word on this clonotype: Its antigen is still unknown. One junction end disagrees with the germline gene, perhaps due to a read error.

Assembly of TCR beta libraries relied on iRepertoire HTBI primers together with Arm-PCR of CDR3 regions. MiXCR, applied by TCRdb to the multiplex PCR reads, yields one record per CDR3 protein. The table includes about 440,000 distinct CDR3 sequences, roughly 15% detected once. General study findings and limits: Under persistent disease, TRBV28, TRBJ1-2 and TRBJ2-5 were used preferentially.

CDR1 is SGDLS, CDR2 YYNGEE, per germline. This CDR3 is built from 15 residues. The time point was: newly diagnosed GD, antithyroid drugs for less than 3 months. PBMC RNA served as the TCR library source. In addition, the sample was reused for a study of T cells in Graves' hyperthyroidism and ophthalmopathy. That publication notes: Newly diagnosed hyperthyroidism, duration under 2 months, in patients aged 18 to 65. Blood also showed most of the thyroid clonotypes that were expanded above 0.001. Using 13 V-J features, a model discriminated ophthalmopathy from stable hyperthyroidism.

The sample in question was peripheral blood mononuclear cells (PBMCs), obtained at new diagnosis, from a patient treated with antithyroid drugs. The clonotype originates from a woman aged 18-29 years with Graves disease. The chain carries TRBV9 and TRBJ2-2; tentatively, D is TRBD2 (6 bases). The CDR3 loop is CASSGPEGYTGQLFF. The CDR3 nucleotides are TGTGCCAGCAGCGGCCCGGAGGGCTACACCGGGCAGCTGTTTTTT.